The T cell receptor (beta chain) described here comes from a study of identical twins. General observations from the study: With beta out-of-frame sequences, excess sharing by twins was weaker.

This CDR3 spans 13 amino acids. V was clipped by 7 bases and J by 1 base, with 8 bases between them. Germline CDR1 reads MNHEY; CDR2 reads SVGEGT. This clonotype was picked up a small number of times. Antigen specificity is unknown. In TCRdb, the 5' RACE reads were re-called with MiXCR into one record per CDR3 protein. The sample carries around 480,000 distinct CDR3 sequences, roughly an eighth recorded once. These data were also filed under a second study, of yellow fever vaccine responses in identical twins.

This chain connects TRBV6-2 or TRBV6-3 to TRBJ1-5; D is uncertain. This receptor was obtained from a woman between 18 and 30 years old in good health. Sequenced input: CD4+ T cells sorted from blood. The CDR3 region is CASKGESNQPQHF. CDR3 in DNA: TGTGCCAGCAAAGGAGAAAGCAATCAGCCCCAGCATTTT.